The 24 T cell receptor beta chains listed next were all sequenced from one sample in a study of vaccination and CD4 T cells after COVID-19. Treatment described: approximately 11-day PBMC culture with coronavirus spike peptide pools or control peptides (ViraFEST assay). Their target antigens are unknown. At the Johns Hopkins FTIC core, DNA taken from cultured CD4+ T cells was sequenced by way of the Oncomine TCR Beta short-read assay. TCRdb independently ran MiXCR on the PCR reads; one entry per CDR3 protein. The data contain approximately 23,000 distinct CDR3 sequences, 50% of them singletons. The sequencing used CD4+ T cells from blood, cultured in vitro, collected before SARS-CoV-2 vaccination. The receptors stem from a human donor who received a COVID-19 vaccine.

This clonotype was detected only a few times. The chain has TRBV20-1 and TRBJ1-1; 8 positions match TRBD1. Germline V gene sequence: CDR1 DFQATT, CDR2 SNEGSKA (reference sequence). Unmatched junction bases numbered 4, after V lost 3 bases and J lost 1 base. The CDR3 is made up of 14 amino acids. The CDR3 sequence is CSARYGQGNTEAFF. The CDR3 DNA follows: TGCAGTGCTAGGTACGGACAGGGGAACACTGAAGCTTTCTTT.

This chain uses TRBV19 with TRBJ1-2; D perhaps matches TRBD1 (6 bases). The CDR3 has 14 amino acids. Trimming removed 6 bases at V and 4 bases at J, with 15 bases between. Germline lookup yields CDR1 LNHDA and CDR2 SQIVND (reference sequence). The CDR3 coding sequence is TGTGCCAGTAGCATGAGGGGACAAGCCTATGGCTACACCTTC. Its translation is CASSMRGQAYGYTF.

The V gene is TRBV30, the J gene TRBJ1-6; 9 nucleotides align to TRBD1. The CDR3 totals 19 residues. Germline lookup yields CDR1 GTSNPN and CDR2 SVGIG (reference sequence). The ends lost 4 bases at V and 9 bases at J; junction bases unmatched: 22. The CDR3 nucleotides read TGTGCCTGGAACCTCGCCCCCGGGACAGGGAGATGGGCAGGTTCACCCCTCCACTTT. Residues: CAWNLAPGTGRWAGSPLHF.

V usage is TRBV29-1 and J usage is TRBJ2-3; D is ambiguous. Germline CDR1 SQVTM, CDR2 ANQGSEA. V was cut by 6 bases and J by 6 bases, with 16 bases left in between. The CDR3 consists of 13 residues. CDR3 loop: CSVWTGFKDTQYF. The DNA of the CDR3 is TGCAGCGTATGGACGGGTTTTAAGGATACGCAGTATTTT.

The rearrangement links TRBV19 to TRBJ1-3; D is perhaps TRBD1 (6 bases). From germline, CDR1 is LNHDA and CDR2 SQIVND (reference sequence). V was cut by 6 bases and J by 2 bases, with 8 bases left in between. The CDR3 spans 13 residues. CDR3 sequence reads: CASRGAPGNTIYF. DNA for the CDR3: TGTGCCAGTAGGGGGGCTCCTGGAAACACCATATATTTT.

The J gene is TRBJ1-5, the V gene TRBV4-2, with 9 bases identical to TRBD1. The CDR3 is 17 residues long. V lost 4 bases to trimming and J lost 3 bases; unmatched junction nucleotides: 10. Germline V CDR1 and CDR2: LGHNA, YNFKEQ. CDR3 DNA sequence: TGTGCCAGCAGCCTTTACACCGGGACAGGGTTCAATCAGCCCCAGCATTTT. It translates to CASSLYTGTGFNQPQHF.

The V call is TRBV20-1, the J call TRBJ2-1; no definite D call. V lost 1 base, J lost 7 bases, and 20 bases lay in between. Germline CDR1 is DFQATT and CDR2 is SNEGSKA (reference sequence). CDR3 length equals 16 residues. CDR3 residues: CSARGYALIQLNEQFF. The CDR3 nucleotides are TGCAGTGCTAGAGGGTATGCCCTGATCCAATTGAATGAGCAGTTCTTC.

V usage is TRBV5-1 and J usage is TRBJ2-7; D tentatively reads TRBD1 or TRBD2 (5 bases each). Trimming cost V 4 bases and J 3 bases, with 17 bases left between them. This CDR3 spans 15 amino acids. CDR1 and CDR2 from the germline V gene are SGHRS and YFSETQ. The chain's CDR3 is CASSIGPGPLYEQYF. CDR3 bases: TGCGCCAGCAGCATAGGACCGGGACCCCTCTACGAGCAGTACTTC.

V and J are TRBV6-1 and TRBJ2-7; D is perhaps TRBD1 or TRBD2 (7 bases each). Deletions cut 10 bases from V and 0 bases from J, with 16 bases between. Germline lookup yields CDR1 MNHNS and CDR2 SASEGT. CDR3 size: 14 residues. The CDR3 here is CAITGEGGSYEQYF. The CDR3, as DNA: TGTGCCATAACAGGGGAGGGCGGCTCCTACGAGCAGTACTTC.

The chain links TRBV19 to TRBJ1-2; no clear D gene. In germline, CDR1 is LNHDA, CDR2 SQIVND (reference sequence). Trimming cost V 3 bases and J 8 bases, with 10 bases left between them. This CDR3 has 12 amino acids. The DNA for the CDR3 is TGTGCCAGTAGTATCAGCCCCACGGGCTACACCTTC. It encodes CASSISPTGYTF.

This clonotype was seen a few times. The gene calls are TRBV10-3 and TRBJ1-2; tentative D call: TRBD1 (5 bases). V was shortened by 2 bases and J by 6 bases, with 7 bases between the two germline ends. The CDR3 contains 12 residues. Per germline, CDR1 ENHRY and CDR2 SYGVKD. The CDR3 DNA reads TGTGCCATCAGTGAGGTGGGGGATGGCTACACCTTC. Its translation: CAISEVGDGYTF.

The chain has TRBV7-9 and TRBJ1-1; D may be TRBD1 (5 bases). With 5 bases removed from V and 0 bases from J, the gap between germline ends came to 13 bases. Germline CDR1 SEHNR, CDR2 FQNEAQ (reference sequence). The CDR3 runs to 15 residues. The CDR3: CASSPVGGMNTEAFF. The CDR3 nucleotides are TGTGCCAGCAGCCCCGTCGGGGGGATGAACACTGAAGCTTTCTTT.

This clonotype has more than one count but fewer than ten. CDR3 nucleotide sequence: TGTGCCAGCCGGGACATGTTGGGAGAGACCCAGTACTTC. Translated, it gives CASRDMLGETQYF. The chain has TRBV2 and TRBJ2-5; D perhaps matches TRBD1 (6 bases). V was shortened by 8 bases and J by 4 bases, with 14 bases between the two germline ends. Germline CDR1 is SNHLY and CDR2 is FYNNEI. The CDR3 contains 13 residues.

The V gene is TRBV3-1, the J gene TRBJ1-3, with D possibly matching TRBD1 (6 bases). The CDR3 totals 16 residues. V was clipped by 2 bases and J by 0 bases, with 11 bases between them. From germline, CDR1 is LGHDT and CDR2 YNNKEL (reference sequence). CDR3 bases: TGTGCCAGCAGCCAATACAGGGATTACTCTGGAAACACCATATATTTT. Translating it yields CASSQYRDYSGNTIYF.

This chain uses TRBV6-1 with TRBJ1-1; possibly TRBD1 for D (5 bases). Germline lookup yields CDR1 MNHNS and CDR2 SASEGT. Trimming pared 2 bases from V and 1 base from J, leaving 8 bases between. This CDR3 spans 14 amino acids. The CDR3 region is CASSERGGNTEAFF. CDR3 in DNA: TGTGCCAGCAGTGAACGGGGCGGGAACACTGAAGCTTTCTTT.

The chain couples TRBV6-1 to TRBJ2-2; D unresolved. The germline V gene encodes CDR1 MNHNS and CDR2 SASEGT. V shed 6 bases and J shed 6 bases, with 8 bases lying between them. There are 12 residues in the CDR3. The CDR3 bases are TGTGCCAGCAGACAAGCGTCCGGGGAGCTGTTTTTT. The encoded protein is CASRQASGELFF.

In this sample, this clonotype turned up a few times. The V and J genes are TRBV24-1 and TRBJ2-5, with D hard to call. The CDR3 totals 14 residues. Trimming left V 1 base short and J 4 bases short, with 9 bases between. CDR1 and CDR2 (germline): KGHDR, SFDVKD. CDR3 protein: CATSDFPAAETQYF. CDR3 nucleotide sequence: TGTGCCACCAGTGATTTTCCAGCAGCAGAGACCCAGTACTTC.

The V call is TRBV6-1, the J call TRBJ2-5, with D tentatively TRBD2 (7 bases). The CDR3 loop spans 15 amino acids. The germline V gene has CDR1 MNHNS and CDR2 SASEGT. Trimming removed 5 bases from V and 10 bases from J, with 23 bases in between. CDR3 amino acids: CASSTDAGAGEVQYF. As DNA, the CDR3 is TGTGCCAGCAGTACCGATGCGGGGGCGGGGGAGGTCCAGTACTTC.

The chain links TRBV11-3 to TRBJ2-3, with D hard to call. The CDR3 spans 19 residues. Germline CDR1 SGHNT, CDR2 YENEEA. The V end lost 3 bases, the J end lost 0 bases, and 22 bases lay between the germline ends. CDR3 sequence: CASSLAEAHQFFSTDTQYF. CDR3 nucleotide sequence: TGTGCCAGCAGCTTGGCAGAAGCCCATCAGTTTTTTAGCACAGATACGCAGTATTTT.

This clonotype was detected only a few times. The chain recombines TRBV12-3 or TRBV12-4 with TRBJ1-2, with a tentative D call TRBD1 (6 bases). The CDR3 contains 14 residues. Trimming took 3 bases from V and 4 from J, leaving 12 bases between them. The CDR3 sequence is CASSFAGGGYGYTF. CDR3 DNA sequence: TGTGCCAGCAGTTTTGCAGGAGGGGGCTATGGCTACACCTTC.

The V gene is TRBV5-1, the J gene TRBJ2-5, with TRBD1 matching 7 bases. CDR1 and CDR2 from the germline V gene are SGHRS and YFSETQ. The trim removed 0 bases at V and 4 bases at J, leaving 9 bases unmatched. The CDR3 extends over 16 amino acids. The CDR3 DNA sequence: TGCGCCAGCAGCTTGGTTACAGGGGCCCTCCGAGAGACCCAGTACTTC. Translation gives CASSLVTGALRETQYF. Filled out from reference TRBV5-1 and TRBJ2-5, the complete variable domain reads KAGVTQTPRYLIKTRGQQVTLSCSPISGHRSVSWYQQTPGQGLQFLFEYFSETQRNKGNFPGRFSGRQFSNSRSEMNVSTLELGDSALYLCASSLVTGALRETQYFGPGTRLLVL.

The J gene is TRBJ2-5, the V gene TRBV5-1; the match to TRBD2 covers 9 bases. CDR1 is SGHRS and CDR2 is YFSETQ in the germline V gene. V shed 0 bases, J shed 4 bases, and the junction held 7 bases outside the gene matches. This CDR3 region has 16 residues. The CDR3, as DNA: TGCGCCAGCAGCTTGGAAGGCGGGGGGGCTGGAGAGACCCAGTACTTC. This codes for CASSLEGGGAGETQYF.

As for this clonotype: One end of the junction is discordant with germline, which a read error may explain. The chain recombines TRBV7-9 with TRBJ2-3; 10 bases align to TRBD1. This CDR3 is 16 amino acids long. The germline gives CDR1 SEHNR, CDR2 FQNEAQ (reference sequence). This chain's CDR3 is CASSFTGTGATDTQYF. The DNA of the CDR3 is TGCGCCAGCAGCTTTACCGGGACAGGGGCCACAGATACGCAGTATTTT.

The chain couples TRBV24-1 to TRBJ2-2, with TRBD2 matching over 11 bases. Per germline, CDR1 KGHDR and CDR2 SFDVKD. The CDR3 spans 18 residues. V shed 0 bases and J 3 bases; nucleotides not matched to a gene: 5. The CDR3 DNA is TGTGCCACCAGTGATTTGAGTAGCGGGGGGGCCGACACCGGGGAGCTGTTTTTT. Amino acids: CATSDLSSGGADTGELFF.